This TCR beta chain was found in a study of Tregs in tolerant kidney transplant recipients. Across the whole study: The nonmyeloablative bone marrow transplants came from related graft donors, with transient mixed chimerism. Findings and caveats of the study: The small number of patients limits these findings pending further validation. For some patients, primers changed over time, blocking nucleotide-level comparison. Tolerant patients' donor-specific Tregs expanded beyond overall Tregs, suggesting antigen-driven growth.

The CDR3 spans 12 residues. CDR1 and CDR2 from the germline V gene are SQVTM and ANQGSEA. Profiled with immunoSEQ multiplex PCR; TCRdb holds only in-frame clones, not every one. The table shows some 71,000 clones, with roughly 91% occurring only once. Comment on this clone: Its specificity is unknown.

The rearrangement joins TRBV29-1 to TRBJ2-5, with D perhaps matching TRBD2 (5 bases). The sequence derives from a human donor who received a combined kidney and bone marrow transplant. The material sequenced was CD4+ T cells from blood, taken before the transplant. The CDR3 DNA is TGCAGTTGTACTAGGAATGGGGAGACCCAGTACTTC. This codes for CSCTRNGETQYF.